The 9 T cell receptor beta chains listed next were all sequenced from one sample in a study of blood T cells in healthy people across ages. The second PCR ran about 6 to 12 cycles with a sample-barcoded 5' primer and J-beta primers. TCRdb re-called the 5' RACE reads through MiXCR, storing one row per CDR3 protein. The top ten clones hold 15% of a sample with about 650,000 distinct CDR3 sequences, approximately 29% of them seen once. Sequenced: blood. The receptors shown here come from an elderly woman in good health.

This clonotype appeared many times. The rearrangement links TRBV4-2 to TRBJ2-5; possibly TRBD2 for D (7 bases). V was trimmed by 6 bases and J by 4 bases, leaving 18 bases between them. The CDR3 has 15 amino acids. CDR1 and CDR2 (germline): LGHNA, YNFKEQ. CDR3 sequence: CASRMQGGAGETQYF. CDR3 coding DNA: TGTGCCAGCAGGATGCAAGGGGGGGCCGGAGAGACCCAGTACTTC.

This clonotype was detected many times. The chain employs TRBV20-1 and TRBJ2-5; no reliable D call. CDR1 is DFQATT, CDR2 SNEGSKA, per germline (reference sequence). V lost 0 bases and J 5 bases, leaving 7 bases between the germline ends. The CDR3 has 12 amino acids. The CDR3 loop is CSARDLRETQYF. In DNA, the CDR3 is TGCAGTGCTAGAGATCTCAGGGAGACCCAGTACTTC.

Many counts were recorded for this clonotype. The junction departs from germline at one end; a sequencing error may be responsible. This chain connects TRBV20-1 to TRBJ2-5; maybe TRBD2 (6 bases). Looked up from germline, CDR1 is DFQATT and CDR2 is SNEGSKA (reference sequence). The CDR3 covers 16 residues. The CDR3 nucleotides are TGCAGTGCCAGAGACCCCCGCGGGGCTTACCAAGAGACCCAGTACTTC. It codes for CSARDPRGAYQETQYF.

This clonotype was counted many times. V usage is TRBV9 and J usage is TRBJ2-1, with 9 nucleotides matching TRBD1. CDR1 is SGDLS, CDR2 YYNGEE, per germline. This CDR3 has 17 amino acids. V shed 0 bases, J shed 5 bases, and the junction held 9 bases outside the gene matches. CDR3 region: CASSVEARDRANNEQFF. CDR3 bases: TGTGCCAGCAGCGTAGAGGCGCGGGACAGGGCGAACAATGAGCAGTTCTTC.

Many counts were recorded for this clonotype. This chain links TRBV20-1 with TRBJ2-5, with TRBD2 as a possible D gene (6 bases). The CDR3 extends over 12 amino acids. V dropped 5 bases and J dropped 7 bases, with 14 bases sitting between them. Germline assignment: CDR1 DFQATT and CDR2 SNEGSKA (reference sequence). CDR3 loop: CSAGDSVGTQYF. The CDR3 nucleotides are TGCAGTGCTGGGGACTCGGTGGGGACCCAGTACTTC.

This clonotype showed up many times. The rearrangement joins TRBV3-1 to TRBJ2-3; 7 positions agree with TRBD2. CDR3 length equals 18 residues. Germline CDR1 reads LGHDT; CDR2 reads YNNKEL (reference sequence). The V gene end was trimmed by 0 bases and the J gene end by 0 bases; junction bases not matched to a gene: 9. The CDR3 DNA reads TGTGCCAGCAGCCAAGAGGGGAGGGACGCAACTAGCACAGATACGCAGTATTTT. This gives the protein CASSQEGRDATSTDTQYF.

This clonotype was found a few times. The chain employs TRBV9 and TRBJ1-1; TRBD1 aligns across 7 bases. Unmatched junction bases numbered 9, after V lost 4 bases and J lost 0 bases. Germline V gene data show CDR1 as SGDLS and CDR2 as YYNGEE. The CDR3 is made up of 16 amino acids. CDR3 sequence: CASSPRQGPLNTEAFF. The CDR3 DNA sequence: TGTGCCAGCAGCCCCAGACAGGGACCCTTGAACACTGAAGCTTTCTTT.

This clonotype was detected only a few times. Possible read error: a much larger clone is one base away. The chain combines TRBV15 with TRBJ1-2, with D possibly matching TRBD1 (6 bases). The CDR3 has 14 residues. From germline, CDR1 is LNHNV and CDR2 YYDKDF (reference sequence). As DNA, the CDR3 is TGTGCCACCAGCGGAGACAGGTCTAACTATGGCTACACCTTC. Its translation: CATSGDRSNYGYTF.

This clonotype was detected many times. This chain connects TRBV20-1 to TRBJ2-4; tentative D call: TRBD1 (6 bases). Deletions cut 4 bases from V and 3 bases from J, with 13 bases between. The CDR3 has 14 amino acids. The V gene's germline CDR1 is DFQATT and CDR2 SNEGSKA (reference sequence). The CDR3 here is CSANGKGGKNIQYF. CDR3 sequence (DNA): TGCAGTGCTAACGGGAAAGGGGGCAAAAACATTCAGTACTTC.